A single sample is the source of the 22 T cell receptor beta chains below, sequenced in a study of technical replicates of blood from a handful of donors. Libraries were prepared by immunoSEQ multiplex PCR; TCRdb keeps only in-frame clonotypes and omits some of them. This repertoire shows some 80,000 clones, nearly 98% found once; its top ten account for almost 0.3%. Source material: T cells isolated from PBMCs. The receptors were gathered from a human donor in good health.

The rearrangement uses TRBV19 and TRBJ2-7, with D possibly TRBD1 on 6 matching bases. The CDR3 loop spans 14 amino acids. Trimming removed 1 base at V and 1 base at J, with 8 bases between. Germline V gives CDR1 LNHDA, CDR2 SQIVND (reference sequence). CDR3 DNA sequence: TGTGCCAGTAGTATAGGGACAGATTCCTACGAGCAGTACTTC. Encoded protein: CASSIGTDSYEQYF.

The chain has TRBV13 and TRBJ2-1; the D gene is possibly TRBD2 (5 bases). The CDR3 runs to 15 residues. Germline V gene data show CDR1 as PRHDT and CDR2 as FYEKMQ (reference sequence). Trimming removed 5 bases from V and 7 bases from J, with 18 bases in between. CDR3 region: CASSPLWEKENEQFF. The CDR3 nucleotides read TGTGCCAGCAGCCCCTTGTGGGAGAAGGAAAATGAGCAGTTCTTC.

The rearrangement uses TRBV28 and TRBJ2-5; 9 positions match TRBD1. Germline CDR1 and CDR2: MDHEN and SYDVKM. This CDR3 comprises 15 residues. V shed 9 bases and J 1 base; nucleotides not matched to a gene: 9. The CDR3 loop is CASTQTGGLQETQYF. The CDR3 region has the DNA TGTGCCAGTACACAAACAGGGGGCCTCCAAGAGACCCAGTACTTC.

The chain recombines TRBV5-6 with TRBJ2-1, with 10 bases lining up with TRBD1. Germline CDR1 SGHDT, CDR2 YYEEEE. Germline trimming cut 4 bases from V and 9 bases from J; bases unmatched to any gene: 10. The CDR3 loop spans 15 amino acids. CDR3 sequence (DNA): TGTGCCAGCAGCCCAAGACAGGGGGCCGTGGCTGAGCAGTTCTTC. It specifies CASSPRQGAVAEQFF.

The chain recombines TRBV21-1 with TRBJ2-5; the table gives TRBD1 as D, unverified against the DNA. TRBV21-1 is an annotated pseudogene. The CDR3 extends over 16 amino acids. The chain's CDR3 is CASSKKTGTGQETQYF. CDR3 coding DNA: TGTGCCAGCAGCAAAAAAACCGGGACAGGACAAGAGACCCAGTACTTC.

The chain employs TRBV27 and TRBJ2-7; TRBD2 might be the D (5 bases). Germline values: CDR1 MNHEY, CDR2 SMNVEV (reference sequence). This CDR3 is built from 13 residues. V was pared by 6 bases and J by 5 bases, with 14 bases between. The CDR3 protein is CASSPFSRDEQYF. The CDR3 nucleotides are TGTGCCAGCAGCCCCTTTTCGAGGGACGAGCAGTACTTC.

The rearrangement links TRBV7-9 to TRBJ1-1; 7 positions agree with TRBD1. The CDR3 runs to 16 residues. CDR1 is SEHNR and CDR2 is FQNEAQ in the germline V gene (reference sequence). V lost 1 base and J lost 6; bases outside the gene matches: 11. CDR3 nucleotides: TGTGCCAGCAGCTTAGTAGGGGGCAAAAACGACGCTGAAGCTTTCTTT. Its protein is CASSLVGGKNDAEAFF.

The chain joins TRBV11-2 to TRBJ1-3; D not certain. The V end was cut by 0 bases, the J end by 7 bases, with 10 bases between. Germline V gene sequence: CDR1 SGHAT, CDR2 FQNNGV. The CDR3 totals 14 residues. The CDR3 DNA reads as TGTGCCAGCAGCTTAGATCATAGTGTCAACACCATATATTTT. Protein: CASSLDHSVNTIYF. Full variable domain (outside the CDR3, taken from reference TRBV11-2 and TRBJ1-3): EAGVAQSPRYKIIEKRQSVAFWCNPISGHATLYWYQQILGQGPKLLIQFQNNGVVDDSQLPKDRFSAERLKGVDSTLKIQPAKLEDSAVYLCASSLDHSVNTIYFGEGSWLTVV.

V is TRBV30 and J is TRBJ2-3; 7 positions match TRBD1. The CDR3 is made up of 15 amino acids. Trimming cost V 3 bases and J 5 bases; bases outside gene matches: 11. Germline V gene sequence: CDR1 GTSNPN, CDR2 SVGIG (reference sequence). CDR3 sequence (DNA): TGTGCCTGGAGCCACTTCGACAGGGTATTAGATACGCAGTATTTT. As protein: CAWSHFDRVLDTQYF.

This chain joins TRBV28 and TRBJ2-5, with D possibly TRBD1 on 5 matching bases. The CDR3 length is 13 residues. Germline CDR1 MDHEN, CDR2 SYDVKM. Between the trimmed V and J ends, which lost 10 bases and 0 bases, there was a span of 12 bases. The CDR3 bases are TGTGCCATCAGACAGACGTACCAAGAGACCCAGTACTTC. Residues: CAIRQTYQETQYF.

V is TRBV6-6 and J is TRBJ1-4, with 7 bases aligning to TRBD1. The germline gives CDR1 MNHNY, CDR2 SVGAGI (reference sequence). V shed 6 bases, J shed 7 bases, and the junction held 8 bases outside the gene matches. This CDR3 region has 14 residues. In DNA, the CDR3 is TGTGCCAGCAGGCTTTCGACAGGGTTTGAAAAACTGTTTTTT. Amino acid sequence: CASRLSTGFEKLFF.

The chain uses TRBV6-5 and TRBJ2-2; the match to TRBD2 covers 8 bases. V was clipped by 6 bases and J by 5 bases; unmatched bases: 8. Germline CDR1 is MNHEY and CDR2 is SVGAGI. The CDR3 is 15 residues long. Written as DNA, the CDR3 is TGTGCCAGCAGCGGGACTAGAAGAGGAACCGGGGAGCTGTTTTTT. Protein: CASSGTRRGTGELFF.

The gene calls are TRBV6-6 and TRBJ1-1; perhaps TRBD1 as D (6 bases). V was clipped by 10 bases and J by 0 bases, with 15 bases between them. The CDR3 runs to 14 residues. Per the germline V gene, CDR1 is MNHNY and CDR2 is SVGAGI (reference sequence). In DNA form, the CDR3 reads TGTGCCACCAATGTCCAGGGGATGAACACTGAAGCTTTCTTT. Translating gives CATNVQGMNTEAFF.

In nucleotides, the CDR3 is TGTGCCAGCAGCCCTTTCCGGGACAACTACAATGAGCAGTTCTTC. It specifies CASSPFRDNYNEQFF. The V and J genes are TRBV7-3 and TRBJ2-1, with D maybe TRBD1 (6 bases). Germline V gene lookup returns CDR1 SGHTA and CDR2 FQGTGA. V gave up 5 bases and J gave up 3 bases, with 14 bases separating them. The length of the CDR3 is 15 residues. Together with reference TRBV7-3 and TRBJ2-1, the CDR3 gives the full variable domain: GAGVSQTPSNKVTEKGKYVELRCDPISGHTALYWYRQSLGQGPEFLIYFQGTGAADDSGLPNDRFFAVRPEGSVSTLKIQRTERGDSAVYLCASSPFRDNYNEQFFGPGTRLTVL.

This rearrangement joins TRBV4-3 to TRBJ2-3; possible D gene TRBD2, 6 bases. Trimming stripped 3 bases from V and 5 bases from J, with 18 bases between. Per germline, CDR1 LGHNA and CDR2 YSLEER. This CDR3 is built from 16 residues. The CDR3 coding sequence is TGCGCCAGCAGCCATGCCGGGGGTAGCATGGGAGATACGCAGTATTTT. Translation gives CASSHAGGSMGDTQYF.

The chain has TRBV19 and TRBJ1-2, with D unclear. This CDR3 spans 13 amino acids. Trimming cost V 3 bases and J 2 bases, with 7 bases left between them. Germline V CDR1 and CDR2: LNHDA, SQIVND (reference sequence). The CDR3 sequence: CASSMGQNYGYTF. The CDR3 region has the DNA TGTGCCAGTAGTATGGGCCAGAACTATGGCTACACCTTC.

The rearrangement uses TRBV9 and TRBJ2-1; TRBD2 is a possible D gene (5 bases). Trimming removed 3 bases from V and 7 bases from J, with 14 bases in between. The germline V gene has CDR1 SGDLS and CDR2 YYNGEE. The CDR3 spans 14 residues. The CDR3 bases are TGTGCCAGCAGCGCGCAGAGCGGCCGGAATGAGCAGTTCTTC. Its translation is CASSAQSGRNEQFF.

This chain joins TRBV27 and TRBJ2-1; D call uncertain. The germline V gene has CDR1 MNHEY and CDR2 SMNVEV (reference sequence). The CDR3 is made up of 12 amino acids. The V gene lost 1 base and the J gene lost 9 bases, with 7 bases spanning the gap. CDR3 sequence (DNA): TGTGCCAGCAGTTTATTGGGCAGTGAGCAGTTCTTC. This codes for CASSLLGSEQFF.

V usage is TRBV4-1 and J usage is TRBJ2-3, with 12 bases fitting TRBD2. The CDR3 covers 15 residues. V lost 4 bases, J lost 5 bases, and 4 bases stayed unmatched. CDR1 and CDR2 (germline): MGHRA, YSYEKL. CDR3 loop: CASSPVTSGRDTQYF. The CDR3 nucleotides read TGCGCCAGCAGCCCGGTGACTAGCGGGAGAGATACGCAGTATTTT.

The V call is TRBV2, the J call TRBJ2-7; D is undetermined. This CDR3 has 13 amino acids. Germline V CDR1 and CDR2: SNHLY, FYNNEI. The V and J ends lost 8 bases and 0 bases respectively, with 11 bases between them. The CDR3 protein is CASYRQASYEQYF. CDR3 coding DNA: TGTGCCAGCTATAGGCAGGCCTCCTACGAGCAGTACTTC.

This clone appeared a single time. The V and J genes are TRBV15 and TRBJ1-2, with TRBD1 matching over 9 bases. CDR3 length: 15 amino acids. Germline CDR1 reads LNHNV; CDR2 reads YYDKDF (reference sequence). Trimming at V came to 5 bases and at J to 4 bases, leaving 8 bases not matched to a gene. The CDR3 sequence is CATSGKQGAGYGYTF. DNA for the CDR3: TGTGCCACCAGCGGAAAACAGGGGGCAGGCTATGGCTACACCTTC.

The chain uses TRBV11-2 and TRBJ1-2; D gene unclear. Trimming shortened V by 3 bases and J by 2 bases, and 10 bases separated the two germline ends. This CDR3 is built from 14 residues. Germline CDR1 and CDR2: SGHAT and FQNNGV. The CDR3, as DNA: TGTGCCAGCAGCTTTAGGAGGCAGAACTATGGCTACACCTTC. Translation: CASSFRRQNYGYTF.